One and the same sample provided the 31 T cell receptor beta chains below, sequenced in a study of T cell responses to AZD1222 COVID-19 vaccine. The table came from immunoSEQ multiplex PCR; TCRdb's copy has only in-frame clones and leaves some out. The sample contains fewer than 130,000 clones, about 94% of which appear only once. Sequencing was performed on peripheral blood, taken 28 days after the second AZD1222 dose. Receptors originate from an adult who received the AZD1222 COVID-19 vaccine.

This chain links TRBV18 with TRBJ1-2, with no clear D. CDR1 and CDR2 (germline): KGHSH, LQKENI. V dropped 3 bases and J dropped 3 bases, with 11 bases sitting between them. The CDR3 loop spans 14 amino acids. CDR3 sequence: CASSPRRDHYGYTF. Written as DNA, the CDR3 is TGTGCCAGCTCACCGAGACGGGATCACTATGGCTACACCTTC.

This chain links TRBV5-5 with TRBJ1-5; a possible D gene is TRBD1 (6 bases). Trimming pared 4 bases from V and 2 bases from J, leaving 13 bases between. The length of the CDR3 is 15 residues. Looked up from germline, CDR1 is SGHKS and CDR2 is YYEKEE (reference sequence). The CDR3 nucleotides are TGTGCCAGCAGCGAACAGGGTGGGGGCAATCAGCCCCAGCATTTT. Translating it yields CASSEQGGGNQPQHF. Together with reference TRBV5-5 and TRBJ1-5, the CDR3 gives the full variable domain: DAGVTQSPTHLIKTRGQQVTLRCSPISGHKSVSWYQQVLGQGPQFIFQYYEKEERGRGNFPDRFSARQFPNYSSELNVNALLLGDSALYLCASSEQGGGNQPQHFGDGTRLSIL.

This clone came up a few times. The rearrangement links TRBV3-1 (or the pseudogene TRBV3-2) to TRBJ2-3, with no clear D. The germline V gene encodes CDR1 LGHDT and CDR2 YNNKEL (reference sequence). V shed 0 bases and J shed 8 bases, with 3 bases lying between them. This CDR3 is built from 11 residues. CDR3 amino acids: CASSQDGTQYF. CDR3 nucleotide sequence: TGTGCCAGCAGCCAAGATGGTACGCAGTATTTT.

CDR3 in amino acids: CASSYSRAGKRPEQFF. DNA for the CDR3: TGTGCCAGCAGTTACTCTAGAGCGGGAAAGAGGCCTGAGCAGTTCTTC. V and J are TRBV6-5 and TRBJ2-1, with 7 bases fitting TRBD2. This CDR3 is 16 amino acids long. Trimming cost V 0 bases and J 9 bases; bases outside gene matches: 11. Per germline, CDR1 MNHEY and CDR2 SVGAGI.

The rearrangement joins TRBV3-1 (or the pseudogene TRBV3-2) to TRBJ1-3; D not certain. The CDR3 runs to 17 residues. The germline V gene encodes CDR1 LGHDT and CDR2 YNNKEL (reference sequence). Trimming stripped 0 bases from V and 7 bases from J, with 19 bases between. The CDR3 nucleotides read TGTGCCAGCAGCCAAGATCTTACAAACCTCGGCTCTAACACCATATATTTT. The encoded protein is CASSQDLTNLGSNTIYF.

In DNA form, the CDR3 reads TGTGCCAGCTTCCCTCGGGGTAGGGAATATGGCTACACCTTC. Residues: CASFPRGREYGYTF. The V and J genes are TRBV6-5 and TRBJ1-2; D is undetermined. V was trimmed by 8 bases and J by 5 bases, leaving 18 bases between them. The CDR3 has 14 amino acids. Looked up from germline, CDR1 is MNHEY and CDR2 is SVGAGI.

The DNA for the CDR3 is TGTGCCAGCTCACCGGGACTCCTGGATCAGCCCCAGCATTTT. It encodes CASSPGLLDQPQHF. The chain has TRBV18 and TRBJ1-5; tentatively, D is TRBD1 (5 bases). V dropped 3 bases and J dropped 5 bases, with 11 bases sitting between them. The CDR3 length is 14 residues. Germline V gene lookup returns CDR1 KGHSH and CDR2 LQKENI.

CDR3 region: CASSPWTSVDNEQFF. The CDR3 nucleotides read TGTGCCAGCAGCCCCTGGACTAGCGTCGACAATGAGCAGTTCTTC. V is TRBV5-6 and J is TRBJ2-1; the match to TRBD2 covers 9 bases. In germline, CDR1 is SGHDT, CDR2 YYEEEE. CDR3 length: 15 amino acids. The V and J ends lost 4 bases and 5 bases, in that order; junction bases with no gene match: 7.

The V call is TRBV19, the J call TRBJ2-3, with 7 bases aligning to TRBD2. V lost 10 bases to trimming and J lost 5 bases; unmatched junction nucleotides: 9. The germline V gene encodes CDR1 LNHDA and CDR2 SQIVND (reference sequence). The CDR3 runs to 13 residues. The CDR3 loop reads CAIGTTSGDTQYF. The DNA for the CDR3 is TGTGCCATTGGGACTACCTCCGGAGATACGCAGTATTTT.

The V gene is TRBV2, the J gene TRBJ1-2; 8 bases match TRBD1. V was clipped by 6 bases and J by 4 bases; unmatched bases: 16. This CDR3 comprises 17 residues. Germline CDR1 reads SNHLY; CDR2 reads FYNNEI. The CDR3: CASSQIRPQGTGYGYTF. CDR3 in DNA: TGTGCCAGCAGCCAGATTCGCCCGCAGGGGACAGGCTATGGCTACACCTTC.

This clone was detected once. The rearrangement links TRBV25-1 to TRBJ2-7, with D hard to call. The CDR3 is 12 amino acids. The V end lost 1 base, the J end lost 6 bases, and 7 bases lay between the germline ends. Germline CDR1 is MGHDK and CDR2 is SYGVNS. CDR3 sequence (DNA): TGTGCCAGCAGTGAATCGGCGCCCGAGCAGTACTTC. Residues: CASSESAPEQYF.

This rearrangement joins TRBV11-2 to TRBJ2-7; D is ambiguous. From germline, CDR1 is SGHAT and CDR2 FQNNGV. This CDR3 has 14 amino acids. V gave up 1 base and J gave up 5 bases, with 12 bases separating them. CDR3 nucleotides: TGTGCCAGCAGCTTAGCCCCTTTTAATCACGAGCAGTACTTC. This codes for CASSLAPFNHEQYF.

The chain recombines TRBV7-9 with TRBJ2-1, with a weak D call TRBD2 (6 bases). Germline V gene data show CDR1 as SEHNR and CDR2 as FQNEAQ (reference sequence). The CDR3 sequence is 12 residues long. The V end lost 5 bases, the J end lost 6 bases, and 8 bases lay between the germline ends. CDR3 amino acids: CASSRTTNEQFF. CDR3 DNA: TGTGCCAGCAGCCGGACTACCAATGAGCAGTTCTTC.

The chain has TRBV9 and TRBJ1-1; perhaps TRBD1 as D (5 bases). V was pared by 6 bases and J by 6 bases, with 21 bases between. CDR3 size: 15 residues. The germline gives CDR1 SGDLS, CDR2 YYNGEE. Written as DNA, the CDR3 is TGTGCCAGCACCGTCGGGCAGGGACTGATCTCTGAAGCTTTCTTT. This sequence encodes CASTVGQGLISEAFF.

The rearrangement joins TRBV2 to TRBJ1-2, with a possible D match to TRBD1 (6 bases). The CDR3 is 17 residues long. The V end lost 2 bases, the J end lost 0 bases, and 16 bases lay between the germline ends. Germline V gives CDR1 SNHLY, CDR2 FYNNEI. The CDR3 reads CASSESEGGRTNYGYTF. The CDR3 DNA reads TGTGCCAGCAGTGAATCAGAGGGGGGTAGGACTAACTATGGCTACACCTTC.

The chain combines TRBV2 with TRBJ1-6; 8 bases match TRBD1. Germline CDR1 reads SNHLY; CDR2 reads FYNNEI. CDR3 length: 15 amino acids. V gave up 2 bases and J gave up 10 bases; unmatched junction bases: 7. Here the CDR3 reads CASSERQGFNSPLHF. CDR3 DNA sequence: TGTGCCAGCAGTGAACGACAGGGGTTTAACTCACCCCTCCACTTT.

V is TRBV6-5 and J is TRBJ1-5; D call uncertain. This CDR3 has 15 amino acids. Trimming pared 0 bases from V and 0 bases from J, leaving 6 bases between. Germline values: CDR1 MNHEY, CDR2 SVGAGI. The CDR3 loop reads CASSYSQSSNQPQHF. CDR3 nucleotides: TGTGCCAGCAGTTACTCCCAGAGTAGCAATCAGCCCCAGCATTTT.

A note on this clone: The same CDR3 arises from other DNA sequences in this sample as well. The V gene is TRBV20-1, the J gene TRBJ1-2; D gene unclear. V was trimmed by 6 bases and J by 2 bases, leaving 7 bases between them. Germline CDR1 reads DFQATT; CDR2 reads SNEGSKA (reference sequence). The CDR3 has 11 residues. The CDR3 region is CSAPDNYGYTF. The DNA for the CDR3 is TGCAGTGCCCCGGACAACTATGGCTACACCTTC.

V usage is TRBV24-1 and J usage is TRBJ2-1; 7 bases map to TRBD2. Germline assignment: CDR1 KGHDR and CDR2 SFDVKD. V gave up 12 bases and J gave up 5 bases; unmatched junction bases: 9. The CDR3 totals 13 residues. The CDR3 bases are TGTGCCTCAGCGGGAAGGGGCCACAATGAGCAGTTCTTC. This codes for CASAGRGHNEQFF.

In this sample, this clone turned up once. The chain has TRBV7-9 and TRBJ1-5; 10 bases are shared with TRBD1. Trimming took 8 bases from V and 7 from J; bases not matched to a gene: 8. There are 14 residues in the CDR3. Germline CDR1 SEHNR, CDR2 FQNEAQ (reference sequence). In DNA form, the CDR3 reads TGTGCCAGCTCCTGGACAGGGGGTTTGCAGCCCCAGCATTTT. It specifies CASSWTGGLQPQHF.

This chain connects TRBV19 to TRBJ1-5; 9 bases fit TRBD1. The germline CDR1 and CDR2 sequences are LNHDA and SQIVND (reference sequence). The junction had 9 bases not matched to a gene; V was cut back by 2 bases and J by 4 bases. The CDR3 runs 17 residues. The chain's CDR3 is CASSITLWDRDNQPQHF. CDR3 DNA sequence: TGTGCCAGTAGTATAACTCTCTGGGACAGGGATAATCAGCCCCAGCATTTT.

The V gene is TRBV7-9, the J gene TRBJ1-1; D is unclear. Germline CDR1 reads SEHNR; CDR2 reads FQNEAQ (reference sequence). The V end was cut by 0 bases, the J end by 0 bases, with 17 bases between. There are 18 residues in the CDR3. CDR3 DNA: TGTGCCAGCAGCTTAGCACTGCGAAGGGTCTCCATGAACACTGAAGCTTTCTTT. Residues: CASSLALRRVSMNTEAFF.

The rearrangement uses TRBV3-1 (or the pseudogene TRBV3-2) and TRBJ2-5, with D hard to call. The germline gives CDR1 LGHDT, CDR2 YNNKEL (reference sequence). V dropped 0 bases and J dropped 11 bases, with 13 bases sitting between them. The CDR3 loop spans 13 amino acids. This CDR3 is CASSQDVQSLQYF. As DNA, the CDR3 is TGTGCCAGCAGCCAAGATGTCCAAAGTCTACAGTACTTC.

V is TRBV6-5 and J is TRBJ1-6; no clear D gene. V was pared by 4 bases and J by 5 bases, with 12 bases between. CDR3 length equals 15 residues. CDR1 is MNHEY, CDR2 SVGAGI, per germline. The CDR3 spells CASSLSGSHNSPLHF. The CDR3 DNA reads as TGTGCCAGCAGTTTGTCCGGGTCCCATAATTCACCCCTCCACTTT.

The CDR3 region is CASSQRNTGELFF. The CDR3 DNA sequence: TGTGCCAGCAGTCAACGGAACACCGGGGAGCTGTTTTTT. This chain uses TRBV6-5 with TRBJ2-2, with D unresolved. The V and J ends lost 5 bases and 1 base respectively, with 5 bases between them. The CDR3 runs to 13 residues. Germline lookup yields CDR1 MNHEY and CDR2 SVGAGI.

The J gene is TRBJ1-4, the V gene TRBV19; no clear D. The CDR3 runs 15 residues. The ends were cut back, 7 bases at V and 9 bases at J, with 21 bases in the middle. The germline V gene has CDR1 LNHDA and CDR2 SQIVND (reference sequence). CDR3 DNA sequence: TGTGCCAGTACTCTGAATCCGTCGATCGGTCAAAAACTGTTTTTT. Encoded protein: CASTLNPSIGQKLFF.

The CDR3 here is CASSRGTLEQYF. DNA of the CDR3: TGTGCCAGCAGCCGCGGGACCCTCGAGCAGTACTTC. The rearrangement joins TRBV6-5 to TRBJ2-7; D possibly corresponds to TRBD2 (6 bases). Germline CDR1 is MNHEY and CDR2 is SVGAGI. Trimming left V 6 bases short and J 6 bases short, with 12 bases between. The CDR3 extends over 12 amino acids.

The chain has TRBV14 and TRBJ1-1; no clear D. Trimming cost V 4 bases and J 0 bases, with 9 bases left between them. Germline lookup yields CDR1 SGHDN and CDR2 FVKESK. The CDR3 length is 14 residues. The CDR3 here is CASSRAVLNTEAFF. The CDR3 DNA follows: TGTGCCAGCAGCCGGGCCGTTTTGAACACTGAAGCTTTCTTT. Looking up the rest from reference TRBV14 and TRBJ1-1 gives the full variable domain: EAGVTQFPSHSVIEKGQTVTLRCDPISGHDNLYWYRRVMGKEIKFLLHFVKESKQDESGMPNNRFLAERTGGTYSTLKVQPAELEDSGVYFCASSRAVLNTEAFFGQGTRLTVV.

The chain joins TRBV7-6 to TRBJ1-4; D unresolved. CDR3 length equals 14 residues. Trimming left V 5 bases short and J 8 bases short, with 15 bases between. The V gene's germline CDR1 is SGHVS and CDR2 FNYEAQ. CDR3 loop: CASSSVREGEKLFF. DNA for the CDR3: TGTGCCAGCAGCAGTGTCCGAGAAGGGGAAAAACTGTTTTTT.

The table lists this clone with a few counts. This chain uses TRBV3-1 (or the pseudogene TRBV3-2) with TRBJ2-7; no clear D gene. From germline, CDR1 is LGHDT and CDR2 YNNKEL (reference sequence). Trimming removed 4 bases at V and 3 bases at J, with 10 bases between. The CDR3 is 13 residues long. This CDR3 reads CASSLRLDYEQYF. CDR3 nucleotide sequence: TGTGCCAGCAGCCTACGACTTGACTACGAGCAGTACTTC.

The rearrangement uses TRBV29-1 and TRBJ1-2; D call uncertain. Germline values: CDR1 SQVTM, CDR2 ANQGSEA. The CDR3 consists of 13 residues. V lost 6 bases and J 0 bases, leaving 11 bases between the germline ends. The CDR3 spells CSVTADTNYGYTF. The DNA for the CDR3 is TGCAGCGTCACAGCGGATACTAACTATGGCTACACCTTC.